This entry describes one TCR beta chain. Its antigen is as yet unknown. The data belong to a study of T-cell reconstitution after alpha-beta-depleted transplantation in children. Library preparation (for TCRbeta) was performed with unique molecular identifiers. TCRdb used MiXCR to reprocess the PCR reads, holding one entry per CDR3 protein. The data contain around 800,000 distinct CDR3 sequences, 15% to 20% of them singletons. Study-wide findings and caveats: By one year post-transplant, T-cell counts and diversity largely arose from T cells that were newly produced.

Germline lookup yields CDR1 MGHDK and CDR2 SYGVNS. The germline V and J ends were trimmed by 2 bases and 3 bases, with 11 bases remaining between them. The CDR3 consists of 14 residues. The starting material was PBMCs, mostly from graft donor cells, obtained 360 days after TCRalphabeta/CD19-depleted stem cell transplant. The TCR sequence derives from a male patient younger than 18 who had a stem cell transplant for acute lymphoblastic leukemia, so the T cells may come from the graft donor. The chain recombines TRBV25-1 with TRBJ2-7, with D tentatively TRBD2 (6 bases). The chain's CDR3 is CASSERGLLYEQYF. CDR3 DNA: TGTGCCAGCAGTGAAAGGGGACTTCTCTACGAGCAGTACTTC.